The present T cell receptor (beta chain) was sequenced within a study of regulatory T cells in long-lasting Graves disease. At the level of the study: Patients with persistent Graves' disease had over 5 years of antithyroid drugs and persistent TSH receptor antibodies. Overall study results and limits: Newly diagnosed disease favored TRBV20-1 and TRBJ2-1 over persistent disease. Lower TCR diversity was seen in persistent Graves' patients than in newly diagnosed ones.

This clonotype was detected ten times or more. As yet, its antigen is unknown. The time point was: persistent/refractory GD, antithyroid drugs over 5 years with positive TRAb. Making the TCR library involved RNA that had been extracted from PBMCs. Per American Thyroid Association guidelines, Graves' disease was diagnosed. To make TCR beta libraries, researchers used iRepertoire HTBI primers and Arm-PCR of CDR3 regions. Each CDR3 protein gets one entry after TCRdb re-called the multiplex PCR reads with MiXCR. The sample holds 350,000 to 500,000 distinct CDR3 sequences, 21% seen once. The CDR3 runs to 13 residues. Trimming left V 5 bases short and J 10 bases short, with 14 bases between.

The V and J genes are TRBV12-3 or TRBV12-4 and TRBJ2-2; a weak D match, TRBD2 (6 bases). Sequenced material: peripheral blood mononuclear cells (PBMCs), taken when the disease was refractory, from a patient treated with antithyroid drugs. The TCR comes from a female donor with Graves disease. CDR3 in amino acids: CASSPRLVLELFF. For the CDR3, the DNA is TGTGCCAGCAGTCCCCGACTAGTTCTGGAGCTGTTTTTT.